This T cell receptor (beta chain) was sequenced in a study of blood T cell repertoires in COVID-19. Whole-study context: Both acute and convalescent COVID-19 samples were obtained from the United States, Italy and Spain.

Using immunoSEQ multiplex PCR, the repertoire was profiled, and TCRdb retains in-frame clones only, with some absent. The table lists a few hundred thousand clones, 70% to 90% of them singletons. The germline CDR1 and CDR2 sequences are LNHDA and SQIVND (reference sequence). With V trimmed by 6 bases and J by 4 bases, 3 bases remained unmatched. The CDR3 extends over 14 amino acids. The rearrangement joins TRBV19 to TRBJ2-3; 11 nucleotides line up with TRBD1. Sample: peripheral blood. The origin of this receptor is a woman between 45 and 60 years old who had recovered from COVID-19. CDR3 sequence (DNA): TGTGCCAGTAGCGTGGGACAGGGGGCAGATACGCAGTATTTT. Translation: CASSVGQGADTQYF.